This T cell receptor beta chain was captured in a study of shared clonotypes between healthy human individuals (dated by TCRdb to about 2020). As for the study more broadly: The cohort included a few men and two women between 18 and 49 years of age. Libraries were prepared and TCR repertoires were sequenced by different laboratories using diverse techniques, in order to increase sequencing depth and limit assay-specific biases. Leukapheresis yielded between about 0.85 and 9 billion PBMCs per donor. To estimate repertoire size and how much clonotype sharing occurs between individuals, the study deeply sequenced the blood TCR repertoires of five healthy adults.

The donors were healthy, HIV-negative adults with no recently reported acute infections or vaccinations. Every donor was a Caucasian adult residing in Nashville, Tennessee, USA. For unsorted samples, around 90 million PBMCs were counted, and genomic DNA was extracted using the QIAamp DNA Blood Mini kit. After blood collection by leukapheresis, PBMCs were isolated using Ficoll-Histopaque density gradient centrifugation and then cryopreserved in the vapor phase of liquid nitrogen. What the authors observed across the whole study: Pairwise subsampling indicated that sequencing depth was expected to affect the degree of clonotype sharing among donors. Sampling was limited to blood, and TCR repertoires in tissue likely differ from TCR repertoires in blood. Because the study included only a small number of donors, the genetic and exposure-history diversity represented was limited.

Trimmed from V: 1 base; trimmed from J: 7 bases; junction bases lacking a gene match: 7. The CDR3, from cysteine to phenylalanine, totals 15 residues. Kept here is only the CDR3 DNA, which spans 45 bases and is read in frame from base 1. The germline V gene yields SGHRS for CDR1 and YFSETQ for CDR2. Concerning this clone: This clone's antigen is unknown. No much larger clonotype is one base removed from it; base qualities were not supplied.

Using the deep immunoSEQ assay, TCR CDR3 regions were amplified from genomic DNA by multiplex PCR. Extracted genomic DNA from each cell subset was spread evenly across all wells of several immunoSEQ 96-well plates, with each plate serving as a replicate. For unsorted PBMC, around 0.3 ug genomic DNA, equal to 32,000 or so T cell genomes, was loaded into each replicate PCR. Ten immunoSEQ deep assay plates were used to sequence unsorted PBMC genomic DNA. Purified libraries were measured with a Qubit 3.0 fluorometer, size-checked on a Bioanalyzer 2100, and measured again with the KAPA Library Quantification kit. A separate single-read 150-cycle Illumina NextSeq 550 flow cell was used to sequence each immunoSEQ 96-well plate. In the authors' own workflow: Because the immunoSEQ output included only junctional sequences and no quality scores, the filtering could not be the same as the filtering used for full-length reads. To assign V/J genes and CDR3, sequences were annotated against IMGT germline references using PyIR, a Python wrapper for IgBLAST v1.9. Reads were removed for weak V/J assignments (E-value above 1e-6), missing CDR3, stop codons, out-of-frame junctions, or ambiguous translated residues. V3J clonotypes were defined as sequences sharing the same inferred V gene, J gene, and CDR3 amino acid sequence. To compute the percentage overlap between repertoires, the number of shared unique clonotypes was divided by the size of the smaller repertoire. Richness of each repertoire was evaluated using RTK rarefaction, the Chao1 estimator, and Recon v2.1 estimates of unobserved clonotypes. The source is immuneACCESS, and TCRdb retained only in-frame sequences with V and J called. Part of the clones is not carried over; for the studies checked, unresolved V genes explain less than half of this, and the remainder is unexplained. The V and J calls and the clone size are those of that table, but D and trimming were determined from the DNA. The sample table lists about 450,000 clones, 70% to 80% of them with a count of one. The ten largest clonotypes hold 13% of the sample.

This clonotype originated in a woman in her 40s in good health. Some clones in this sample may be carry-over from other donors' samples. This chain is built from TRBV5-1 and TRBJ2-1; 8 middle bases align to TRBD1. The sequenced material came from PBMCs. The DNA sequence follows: TGCGCCAGCAGCTTGTCAATGCAGGGGGCAAATGAGCAGTTCTTC. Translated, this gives CASSLSMQGANEQFF.